A selection of T cell receptor beta chains follows, all from one sample in a study of blood T cell repertoires in COVID-19. The repertoire was sequenced with immunoSEQ multiplex PCR; TCRdb's copy has only in-frame clones and lacks some. The table has under 250,000 clones, just under 85% seen once; the top ten hold approximately 8.1%. The sequencing input was peripheral blood. All receptors derive from a woman in her 50s with active or convalescent COVID-19. The CDR3 runs from the conserved cysteine through the conserved F or W. A D gene is named only where the DNA matches it firmly. Part of the rows lack a size; the others show once, few, many or a class for expanded clones.

clone_size: few; j_call: TRBJ2-3; v_call: TRBV6-4; d_call: .; cdr3_aa: CASSQAGGGTDTQYF; cdr3_nt: TGTGCCAGCAGTCAAGCAGGAGGGGGCACAGATACGCAGTATTTT
clone_size: .; j_call: TRBJ1-2; v_call: TRBV28; d_call: .; cdr3_aa: CASTTGSGYTF; cdr3_nt: TGTGCCAGCACTACAGGGTCTGGCTACACCTTC
clone_size: .; j_call: TRBJ1-2; v_call: TRBV10-3; d_call: .; cdr3_aa: CAIRGYAEGDYGYTF; cdr3_nt: TGTGCCATCAGAGGCTATGCGGAAGGGGACTATGGCTACACCTTC
clone_size: .; j_call: TRBJ1-6; v_call: TRBV6-5; d_call: TRBD1; cdr3_aa: CASSYSRTGNNSPLHF; cdr3_nt: TGTGCCAGCAGTTACTCCCGGACAGGGAATAATTCACCCCTCCACTTT
clone_size: .; j_call: TRBJ1-5; v_call: TRBV28; d_call: .; cdr3_aa: CASRPQGGVIYQPQHF; cdr3_nt: TGTGCCAGCAGACCCCAGGGCGGCGTGATTTATCAGCCCCAGCATTTT
clone_size: .; j_call: TRBJ2-1; v_call: TRBV2; d_call: TRBD2; cdr3_aa: CASSPPPPLAGGQNEQFF; cdr3_nt: TGTGCCAGCAGCCCGCCCCCCCCTCTAGCGGGGGGGCAGAATGAGCAGTTCTTC
clone_size: .; j_call: TRBJ2-1; v_call: TRBV28; d_call: .; cdr3_aa: CASSLEGVGAEQFF; cdr3_nt: TGTGCCAGCAGTTTAGAAGGTGTAGGGGCTGAGCAGTTCTTC
clone_size: few; j_call: TRBJ1-1; v_call: TRBV10-2; d_call: TRBD1; cdr3_aa: CASRDRDDGEAFF; cdr3_nt: TGCGCCAGCAGGGACAGGGATGACGGGGAAGCTTTCTTT
clone_size: once; j_call: TRBJ2-1; v_call: TRBV5-1; d_call: TRBD2; cdr3_aa: CASSFLAGASYNEQFF; cdr3_nt: TGCGCCAGCAGCTTCTTAGCGGGGGCCTCCTACAATGAGCAGTTCTTC
clone_size: .; j_call: TRBJ2-7; v_call: TRBV6-6; d_call: .; cdr3_aa: CASSYLGTPYEQYF; cdr3_nt: TGTGCCAGCAGTTACTTAGGGACTCCCTACGAGCAGTACTTC
clone_size: .; j_call: TRBJ1-2; v_call: TRBV28; d_call: .; cdr3_aa: CASSSQNPSYGYTF; cdr3_nt: TGTGCCAGCAGTTCACAGAACCCAAGCTATGGCTACACCTTC
clone_size: .; j_call: TRBJ2-1; v_call: TRBV27; d_call: .; cdr3_aa: CASSSHRGGVNEQFF; cdr3_nt: TGTGCCAGCAGTTCTCACAGGGGCGGGGTCAATGAGCAGTTCTTC
clone_size: .; j_call: TRBJ1-2; v_call: TRBV19; d_call: .; cdr3_aa: CASSIDPAGNYGYTF; cdr3_nt: TGTGCCAGTAGTATAGATCCCGCAGGGAACTATGGCTACACCTTC
clone_size: .; j_call: TRBJ1-2; v_call: TRBV5-6; d_call: .; cdr3_aa: CASSPGNRAGYGYTF; cdr3_nt: TGTGCCAGCAGCCCGGGCAACAGGGCCGGGTATGGCTACACCTTC
clone_size: .; j_call: TRBJ2-3; v_call: TRBV19; d_call: TRBD1; cdr3_aa: CASSIAGGNTDTQYF; cdr3_nt: TGTGCCAGTAGTATAGCAGGGGGCAACACAGATACGCAGTATTTT
clone_size: .; j_call: TRBJ1-2; v_call: TRBV15; d_call: .; cdr3_aa: CATSRGGQVGDGYTF; cdr3_nt: TGTGCCACCAGCAGGGGGGGGCAGGTTGGGGATGGCTACACCTTC
clone_size: once; j_call: TRBJ2-3; v_call: TRBV2; d_call: .; cdr3_aa: CASSQNRGDTQYF; cdr3_nt: TGTGCCAGCAGTCAAAACCGGGGTGATACGCAGTATTTT
clone_size: few; j_call: TRBJ1-1; v_call: TRBV5-4; d_call: TRBD1; cdr3_aa: CASSLPGTGITEAFF; cdr3_nt: TGTGCCAGCAGCTTACCCGGGACAGGGATCACTGAAGCTTTCTTT
clone_size: .; j_call: TRBJ2-5; v_call: TRBV6-5; d_call: .; cdr3_aa: CASSRDIRAWETQYF; cdr3_nt: TGTGCCAGCAGTCGGGACATCCGGGCGTGGGAGACCCAGTACTTC
clone_size: few; j_call: TRBJ2-3; v_call: TRBV19; d_call: TRBD1; cdr3_aa: CASQDRITDTQYF; cdr3_nt: TGTGCCAGCCAGGACAGGATCACAGATACGCAGTATTTT
clone_size: .; j_call: TRBJ2-1; v_call: TRBV5-4; d_call: .; cdr3_aa: CASSRTGIGNEQFF; cdr3_nt: TGTGCCAGCAGCCGGACTGGGATTGGCAATGAGCAGTTCTTC
clone_size: .; j_call: TRBJ1-2; v_call: TRBV6-6; d_call: .; cdr3_aa: CASSYVANYGYTF; cdr3_nt: TGTGCCAGCAGTTACGTCGCTAACTATGGCTACACCTTC
clone_size: .; j_call: TRBJ1-5; v_call: TRBV7-9; d_call: TRBD1; cdr3_aa: CASSPTGVHQPQHF; cdr3_nt: TGTGCCAGCAGCCCGACAGGGGTTCATCAGCCCCAGCATTTT
clone_size: .; j_call: TRBJ1-6; v_call: TRBV5-1; d_call: .; cdr3_aa: CASSLGGAGARGYNSPLHF; cdr3_nt: TGCGCCAGCAGCTTGGGGGGCGCAGGGGCCAGGGGCTATAATTCACCCCTCCACTTT
clone_size: .; j_call: TRBJ1-5; v_call: TRBV19; d_call: TRBD1; cdr3_aa: CASSITGGVNQPQHF; cdr3_nt: TGTGCCAGTAGTATAACAGGGGGTGTTAATCAGCCCCAGCATTTT
clone_size: .; j_call: TRBJ1-3; v_call: TRBV7-9; d_call: .; cdr3_aa: CASSLDHSHSGNTIYF; cdr3_nt: TGTGCCAGCAGCTTAGATCACAGCCACTCTGGAAACACCATATATTTT
clone_size: .; j_call: TRBJ1-2; v_call: TRBV6-6; d_call: TRBD1; cdr3_aa: CASSPGQLNYGYTF; cdr3_nt: TGTGCCAGCAGTCCGGGACAGCTTAACTATGGCTACACCTTC
clone_size: few; j_call: TRBJ1-5; v_call: TRBV6-5; d_call: TRBD1; cdr3_aa: CAVQPRGHQPQHF; cdr3_nt: TGTGCCGTCCAACCCAGGGGGCATCAGCCCCAGCATTTT
clone_size: .; j_call: TRBJ1-1; v_call: TRBV30; d_call: .; cdr3_aa: CAWRGQQTEAFF; cdr3_nt: TGTGCCTGGAGGGGCCAGCAGACTGAAGCTTTCTTT
clone_size: .; j_call: TRBJ2-3; v_call: TRBV5-1; d_call: .; cdr3_aa: CASSLELAGTDTQYF; cdr3_nt: TGCGCCAGCAGCTTAGAGTTAGCTGGCACAGATACGCAGTATTTT
clone_size: .; j_call: TRBJ1-4; v_call: TRBV2; d_call: TRBD1; cdr3_aa: CASSEKGQGLKLFF; cdr3_nt: TGTGCCAGCAGTGAAAAGGGACAGGGTCTCAAACTGTTTTTT
clone_size: .; j_call: TRBJ1-3; v_call: TRBV3-1/TRBV3-2; d_call: .; cdr3_aa: CASSHRSRTALTGNTIYF; cdr3_nt: TGTGCCAGCAGCCATAGATCCCGGACAGCACTGACTGGAAACACCATATATTTT
clone_size: few; j_call: TRBJ1-4; v_call: TRBV10-3; d_call: .; cdr3_aa: CAISPGGKAEKLFF; cdr3_nt: TGTGCCATCAGCCCCGGGGGGAAAGCCGAAAAACTGTTTTTT
clone_size: .; j_call: TRBJ1-6; v_call: TRBV10-3; d_call: .; cdr3_aa: CAISADDRTSPLHF; cdr3_nt: TGTGCCATCAGTGCAGACGACAGGACTTCACCCCTCCACTTT
clone_size: .; j_call: TRBJ2-7; v_call: TRBV29-1; d_call: .; cdr3_aa: CSVEEVTGMSYEQYF; cdr3_nt: TGCAGCGTTGAAGAGGTGACGGGGATGTCCTACGAGCAGTACTTC
clone_size: .; j_call: TRBJ1-5; v_call: TRBV6-5; d_call: .; cdr3_aa: CATRVGGIDQPQHF; cdr3_nt: TGTGCCACTAGGGTGGGAGGGATTGATCAGCCCCAGCATTTT
clone_size: few; j_call: TRBJ2-1; v_call: TRBV6-5; d_call: TRBD2; cdr3_aa: CASSSSGSPSYNEQFF; cdr3_nt: TGTGCCAGCAGTTCTAGCGGGTCTCCCTCCTACAATGAGCAGTTCTTC
clone_size: .; j_call: TRBJ2-2; v_call: TRBV2; d_call: .; cdr3_aa: CASSVTGSGELFF; cdr3_nt: TGTGCCAGCAGTGTTACGGGGTCGGGGGAGCTGTTTTTT
clone_size: .; j_call: TRBJ1-4; v_call: TRBV28; d_call: .; cdr3_aa: CASGLDSVGSNEKLFF; cdr3_nt: TGTGCCAGCGGTCTAGACAGCGTAGGGTCTAATGAAAAACTGTTTTTT
clone_size: .; j_call: TRBJ1-2; v_call: TRBV3-1/TRBV3-2; d_call: TRBD1; cdr3_aa: CASSRGPGQGYGYTF; cdr3_nt: TGTGCCAGCAGCCGAGGACCGGGACAGGGCTATGGCTACACCTTC
clone_size: .; j_call: TRBJ2-4; v_call: TRBV28; d_call: TRBD1; cdr3_aa: CASSPLLPGQGIKNIQYF; cdr3_nt: TGTGCCAGCAGTCCTCTCCTCCCAGGACAGGGGATCAAAAACATTCAGTACTTC
clone_size: .; j_call: TRBJ2-2; v_call: TRBV5-1; d_call: .; cdr3_aa: CASSLARGGTPNTGELFF; cdr3_nt: TGCGCCAGCAGCTTGGCCCGGGGTGGTACGCCGAACACCGGGGAGCTGTTTTTT
clone_size: .; j_call: TRBJ2-1; v_call: TRBV7-3; d_call: .; cdr3_aa: CASSLGLASDEQFF; cdr3_nt: TGTGCCAGCAGCTTGGGGCTAGCGTCGGATGAGCAGTTCTTC
clone_size: .; j_call: TRBJ2-1; v_call: TRBV24-1; d_call: .; cdr3_aa: CATSEGGGDNEQFF; cdr3_nt: TGTGCCACCAGTGAAGGAGGAGGGGACAATGAGCAGTTCTTC
clone_size: once; j_call: TRBJ2-1; v_call: TRBV18; d_call: TRBD1; cdr3_aa: CASSPRQGHGDQEGFF; cdr3_nt: TGTGCCAGCTCACCCAGACAGGGGCATGGAGACCAGGAGGGGTTCTTC
clone_size: .; j_call: TRBJ2-1; v_call: TRBV11-2; d_call: .; cdr3_aa: CASSLGPFPLYNEQFF; cdr3_nt: TGTGCCAGCAGCTTGGGGCCTTTCCCCCTCTACAATGAGCAGTTCTTC
clone_size: few; j_call: TRBJ1-1; v_call: TRBV7-8; d_call: TRBD1; cdr3_aa: CASSRQGTFSEAFF; cdr3_nt: TGTGCCAGCAGTCGACAGGGGACTTTCTCTGAAGCTTTCTTT
clone_size: .; j_call: TRBJ2-1; v_call: TRBV10-3; d_call: .; cdr3_aa: CAIRYSDNEQFF; cdr3_nt: TGTGCCATCAGGTACAGTGACAATGAGCAGTTCTTC
clone_size: .; j_call: TRBJ1-5; v_call: TRBV29-1; d_call: .; cdr3_aa: CSVINSNQPQHF; cdr3_nt: TGCAGCGTAATCAATAGCAATCAGCCCCAGCATTTT
clone_size: .; j_call: TRBJ2-7; v_call: TRBV7-3; d_call: .; cdr3_aa: CASSLMSGNSYEQYF; cdr3_nt: TGTGCCAGCAGCTTAATGTCAGGGAATAGCTACGAGCAGTACTTC
clone_size: .; j_call: TRBJ2-1; v_call: TRBV7-2; d_call: TRBD2; cdr3_aa: CASSHPGLAVVQFF; cdr3_nt: TGTGCCAGCAGCCACCCGGGACTAGCGGTGGTTCAGTTCTTC
clone_size: .; j_call: TRBJ1-2; v_call: TRBV5-1; d_call: .; cdr3_aa: CASSSATGKNGYTF; cdr3_nt: TGCGCCAGCAGCTCGGCTACAGGGAAAAATGGCTACACCTTC
clone_size: .; j_call: TRBJ1-3; v_call: TRBV29-1; d_call: .; cdr3_aa: CSVSGHFAGNTIYF; cdr3_nt: TGCAGCGTTTCTGGACACTTTGCTGGAAACACCATATATTTT
clone_size: .; j_call: TRBJ1-1; v_call: TRBV6-5; d_call: TRBD1; cdr3_aa: CASSSRDRGVNTEAFF; cdr3_nt: TGTGCCAGCAGTTCTCGGGACAGGGGGGTGAACACTGAAGCTTTCTTT
clone_size: few; j_call: TRBJ1-1; v_call: TRBV18; d_call: .; cdr3_aa: CASSSGENTEAFF; cdr3_nt: TGTGCCAGCTCATCGGGTGAGAACACTGAAGCTTTCTTT
clone_size: .; j_call: TRBJ1-2; v_call: TRBV5-8; d_call: .; cdr3_aa: CASSLDSGANYGYTF; cdr3_nt: TGTGCCAGCAGCTTGGATTCAGGGGCTAACTATGGCTACACCTTC